The source of this T cell receptor beta chain is a study of T cells in Graves' hyperthyroidism and ophthalmopathy. Graves' hyperthyroidism without ophthalmopathy progression within 18 months was termed stable. Patients aged 18 to 65 had newly diagnosed hyperthyroidism of under 2 months' duration. Thyroid ultrasound, orbital computed tomography, clinical symptoms, and serum thyroxine and TRAb underpinned diagnoses. This clonotype was seen at least ten times. Its target is unknown. RNA transcripts yielded amplified TCR beta CDR3 regions. The study used the HTBI primer set for a first-round RT-PCR of the TCR CDR3. TCRdb re-called the multiplex PCR reads through MiXCR, storing one row per CDR3 protein. The top ten clones hold around 3.6% of a sample with hundreds of thousands of distinct CDR3 sequences, under 20% of them seen once. Study-level results: Model output signaled ophthalmopathy a median 6.5 months ahead of onset.

Germline values: CDR1 SGHRS, CDR2 YFSETQ. The V end lost 0 bases, the J end lost 6 bases, and 9 bases lay between the germline ends. This CDR3 has 14 amino acids. Sequenced: blood. V is TRBV5-1 and J is TRBJ2-2; the D gene could be TRBD1 or TRBD2 (6 bases each). This clonotype was obtained from a young woman with Graves' hyperthyroidism. The CDR3 DNA reads as TGCGCCAGCAGCTTGGCGGGGGCCTCCGGGGAGCTGTTTTTT. Encoded protein: CASSLAGASGELFF.